The entry that follows covers one TCR beta chain sequence. The V end was cut by 3 bases, the J end by 0 bases, with 16 bases between. Looked up from germline, CDR1 is MNHNS and CDR2 is SASEGT. The CDR3 contains 17 residues. TCRdb itself ran the 5' RACE reads through MiXCR, one entry per CDR3 protein. Found here are approximately 530,000 distinct CDR3 sequences, 20% to 25% of them singletons; the top ten hold 0.48%. The data belong to a study of identical twins. Healthy Caucasian individuals made up all the donors. The sample also formed part of further work on yellow fever vaccine responses in identical twins. That report notes: Among the twins, the vaccine T cell response reportedly seemed partly convergent and partly personalized.

The sequenced material came from CD4+ T cells sorted from blood. The receptor was derived from a woman aged 18-35 years in good health. The rearrangement uses TRBV6-1 and TRBJ2-3; D may be TRBD1 (6 bases). CDR3 sequence (DNA): TGTGCCAGCAGTGATACCCAGGGGTTGCGGAGCACAGATACGCAGTATTTT. Translating it yields CASSDTQGLRSTDTQYF.